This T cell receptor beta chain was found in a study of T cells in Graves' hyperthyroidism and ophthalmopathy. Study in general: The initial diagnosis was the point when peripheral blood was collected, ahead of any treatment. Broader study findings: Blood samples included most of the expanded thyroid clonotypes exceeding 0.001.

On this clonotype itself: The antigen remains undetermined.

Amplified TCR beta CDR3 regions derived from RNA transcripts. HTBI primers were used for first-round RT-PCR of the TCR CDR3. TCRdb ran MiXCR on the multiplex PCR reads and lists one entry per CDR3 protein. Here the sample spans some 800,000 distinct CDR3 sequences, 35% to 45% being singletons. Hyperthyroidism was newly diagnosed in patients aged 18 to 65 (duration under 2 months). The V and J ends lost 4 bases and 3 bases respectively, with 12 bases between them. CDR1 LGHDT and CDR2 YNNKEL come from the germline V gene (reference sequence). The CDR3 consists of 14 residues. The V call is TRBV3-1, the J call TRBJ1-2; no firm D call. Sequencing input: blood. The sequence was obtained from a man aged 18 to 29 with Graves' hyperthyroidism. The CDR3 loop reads CASSPDAGYYGYTF. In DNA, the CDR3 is TGTGCCAGCAGCCCAGATGCCGGGTACTATGGCTACACCTTC.